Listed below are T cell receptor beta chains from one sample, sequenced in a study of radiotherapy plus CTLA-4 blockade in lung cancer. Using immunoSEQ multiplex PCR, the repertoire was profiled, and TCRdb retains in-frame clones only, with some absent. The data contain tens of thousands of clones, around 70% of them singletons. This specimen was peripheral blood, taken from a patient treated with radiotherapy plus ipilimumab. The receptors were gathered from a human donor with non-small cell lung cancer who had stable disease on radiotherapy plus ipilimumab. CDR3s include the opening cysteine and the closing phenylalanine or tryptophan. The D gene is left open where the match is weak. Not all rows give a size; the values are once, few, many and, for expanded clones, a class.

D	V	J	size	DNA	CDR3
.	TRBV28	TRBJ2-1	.	TGTGCCAGCAGTCGCCCCCGGGCCCTCAATGAGCAGTTCTTC	CASSRPRALNEQFF
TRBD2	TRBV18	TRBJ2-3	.	TGTGCCAGCTCAGCTTCACTAGCGGGAGCGGATACGCAGTATTTT	CASSASLAGADTQYF
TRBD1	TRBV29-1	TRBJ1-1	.	TGCAGCGTTGAAAGGGCGGACAGGGTTGGCACTGAAGCTTTCTTT	CSVERADRVGTEAFF
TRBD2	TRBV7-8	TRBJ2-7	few	TGTGCCAGCAGCTTAGAGACTAGCGGGCTCTCCTACGAGCAGTACTTC	CASSLETSGLSYEQYF
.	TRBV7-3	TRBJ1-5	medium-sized	TGTGCCAGCCGACCCCCCAATCAGCCCCAGCATTTT	CASRPPNQPQHF
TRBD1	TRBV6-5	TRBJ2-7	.	TGTGCCAGCAGACCTCGGGACAGACTCTCCTACGAGCAGTACTTC	CASRPRDRLSYEQYF
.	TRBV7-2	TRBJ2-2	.	TGTGCCAGCAGCTTTAAGCGGTACACCGGGGAGCTGTTTTTT	CASSFKRYTGELFF
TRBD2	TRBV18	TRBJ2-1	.	TGTGCCAGCTCACCAGCTAGCGGACTCAGGGATGAGCAGTTCTTC	CASSPASGLRDEQFF
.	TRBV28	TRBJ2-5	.	TGTGCCAGCAGTCCAGGCGGGTCACAAGTAAAGACCCAGTACTTC	CASSPGGSQVKTQYF
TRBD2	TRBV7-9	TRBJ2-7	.	TGTGCCAGCAGCTTCCCCGCTACTAGCGGGCGCTCCTACGAGCAGTACTTC	CASSFPATSGRSYEQYF
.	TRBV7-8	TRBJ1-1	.	TGTGCCAGCAGCTTTGGGGGGAACACTGAAGCTTTCTTT	CASSFGGNTEAFF
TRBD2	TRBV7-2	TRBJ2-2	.	TGTGCCAGCAGCTATAGCGGGGCGAACACCGGGGAGCTGTTTTTT	CASSYSGANTGELFF
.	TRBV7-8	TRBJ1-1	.	TGTGCCAGCAGCCCTGAGGCGAGGGGCGTGAGGACTGAAGCTTTCTTT	CASSPEARGVRTEAFF
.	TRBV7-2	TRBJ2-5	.	TGTGCCAGCAGCTTCGGTCGGGAAGAGACCCAGTACTTC	CASSFGREETQYF
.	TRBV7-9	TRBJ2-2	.	TGTGCCAGCAGCCCCAGCTCCTTGGGGGGCACCGGGGAGCTGTTTTTT	CASSPSSLGGTGELFF
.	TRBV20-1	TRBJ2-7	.	TGCAGTGCTAGAGCAGTCTACGAGCAGTACTTC	CSARAVYEQYF
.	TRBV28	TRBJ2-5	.	TGTGCCAGCACTCATCCGGGACGGAAGCAAGAGACCCAGTACTTC	CASTHPGRKQETQYF
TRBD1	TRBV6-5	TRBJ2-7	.	TGTGCCAGCAGCCCGGACAGGGATCGGTACGAGCAGTACTTC	CASSPDRDRYEQYF
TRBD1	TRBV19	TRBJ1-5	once	TGTGCCAGTAGTGCAAACAGGGGAGGACCGATCCAGCCCCAGCATTTT	CASSANRGGPIQPQHF
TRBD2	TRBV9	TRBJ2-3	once	TGTGCCAGCAGCGCTAGCGGGAGGGGCGATACGCAGTATTTT	CASSASGRGDTQYF
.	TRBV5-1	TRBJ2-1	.	TGCGCCAGCAGCTGGAGAGCTAGGGATGAGCAGTTCTTC	CASSWRARDEQFF
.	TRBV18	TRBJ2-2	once	TGTGCCAGCTCCCAGGGCAGGCCTAATACGAACACCGGGGAGCTGTTTTTT	CASSQGRPNTNTGELFF
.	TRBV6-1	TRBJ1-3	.	TGTGCCAGCAGTTATAACCCCGGAAACACCATATATTTT	CASSYNPGNTIYF
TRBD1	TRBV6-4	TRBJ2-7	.	TGTGCCAGCAGTGACCCTCACCGGGACAGGGGGTCCTACGAGCAGTACTTC	CASSDPHRDRGSYEQYF
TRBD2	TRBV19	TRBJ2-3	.	TGTGCCAGCACGACGAGCGGGGTGGATACGCAGTATTTT	CASTTSGVDTQYF
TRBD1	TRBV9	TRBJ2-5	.	TGTGCCAGCAGCTTTACCGGGACAGGGGTCCAAGAGACCCAGTACTTC	CASSFTGTGVQETQYF
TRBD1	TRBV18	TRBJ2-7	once	TGTGCCAGCTCACCACGGGGACAGGGGGCGGTCTACGAGCAGTACTTC	CASSPRGQGAVYEQYF
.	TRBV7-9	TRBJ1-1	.	TGTGCCAGCAGCTTAGCCCCCCAGGCTTACGAAGCTTTCTTT	CASSLAPQAYEAFF
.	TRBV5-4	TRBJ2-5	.	TGTGCCAGCAGCTGGAGGGACCTTATACAAGAGACCCAGTACTTC	CASSWRDLIQETQYF
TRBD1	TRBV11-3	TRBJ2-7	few	TGTGCCAGCAGCCGCCGGACAGGGGAATCCTACGAGCAGTACTTC	CASSRRTGESYEQYF
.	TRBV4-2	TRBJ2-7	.	TGTGCCAGCAGCCTCTCAGGAATGGAGGACTATCCATACGAGCAGTACTTC	CASSLSGMEDYPYEQYF
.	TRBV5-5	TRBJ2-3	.	TGTGCCAGCAGCTTGGTCCGCTCAGGGGGGTATTATACGCAGTATTTT	CASSLVRSGGYYTQYF
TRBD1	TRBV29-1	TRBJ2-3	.	TGCAGCGTTGAAGATCAGGCAGGGGGCATCGATACGCAGTATTTT	CSVEDQAGGIDTQYF
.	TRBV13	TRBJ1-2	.	TGTGCCAGCAGCCCGAGGCGGTGGGGGCCGCGGGACTTC	CASSPRRWGPRDF
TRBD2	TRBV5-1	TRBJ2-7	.	TGCGCCAGCAGCTTGGAGGGGACTAGGGCGGGGAACGAGCAGTACTTC	CASSLEGTRAGNEQYF
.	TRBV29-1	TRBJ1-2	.	TGCAGCGTCGGACTGGCAGGGTCTGGCTACACCTTC	CSVGLAGSGYTF
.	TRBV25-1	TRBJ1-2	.	TGTGCCAGCAGTGATTTTGTAGGAAACTATGGCTACACCTTC	CASSDFVGNYGYTF
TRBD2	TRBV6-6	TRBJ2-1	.	TGTGCCAGCAGTCCCCCCGGGACTAGCGGGGGGAATGAGCAGTTCTTC	CASSPPGTSGGNEQFF
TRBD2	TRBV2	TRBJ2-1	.	TGTGCCAGCAGTGAGGGACTAGCGGGGTACAATGAGCAGTTCTTC	CASSEGLAGYNEQFF
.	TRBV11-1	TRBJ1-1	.	TGTGCCAGCAGCTCCCGCGGGGGAGGGACTGAAGCTTTCTTT	CASSSRGGGTEAFF
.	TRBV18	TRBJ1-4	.	TGTGCCAGCTCACCACGGCCGGCGGGGGTCGGAGAAAAACTGTTTTTT	CASSPRPAGVGEKLFF
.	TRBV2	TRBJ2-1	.	TGTGCCAGCAGTGATCGTAGGAATGAGCAGTTCTTC	CASSDRRNEQFF
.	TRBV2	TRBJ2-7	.	TGTGCCAGCAGTGTGGTAGGGGAGGGGGTCGAGCAGTACTTC	CASSVVGEGVEQYF
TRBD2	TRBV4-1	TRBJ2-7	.	TGCGCCAGCAGCCAAGCCCCGGGACTAGGAACCAGGCTCTCCTACGAGCAGTACTTC	CASSQAPGLGTRLSYEQYF
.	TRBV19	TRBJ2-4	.	TGTGCCAGTAGTATTGGGACGCAAGCCAAAAACATTCAGTACTTC	CASSIGTQAKNIQYF
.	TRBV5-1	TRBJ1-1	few	TGCGCCAGCAGCAGAGAAGGCACTGAAGCTTTCTTT	CASSREGTEAFF
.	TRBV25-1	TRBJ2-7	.	TGTGCCAGCAGTGAAGGTGCCAGGTTTGGGGAGTACTTC	CASSEGARFGEYF
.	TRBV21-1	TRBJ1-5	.	TGTGCCAGCAGCCGTTTGTTAGCTACATTGGCTCATCAGCCCCAGCATTTT	CASSRLLATLAHQPQHF
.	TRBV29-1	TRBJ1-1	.	TGCAGCGATGACAGAAACACTGAAGCTTTCTTT	CSDDRNTEAFF
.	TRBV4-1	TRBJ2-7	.	TGCGCCAGCAGCCAAGTCCGGGGGTTGACCGGGAACGAGCAGTACTTC	CASSQVRGLTGNEQYF
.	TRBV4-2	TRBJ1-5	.	TGTGCCAGCAGCCAAGAGGCGGGGGGATATGGCAATCAGCCCCAGCATTTT	CASSQEAGGYGNQPQHF
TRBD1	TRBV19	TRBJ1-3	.	TGTGCCAGTAGCACTCGGGCCACAGGGGTAGGCGGAAACACCATATATTTT	CASSTRATGVGGNTIYF
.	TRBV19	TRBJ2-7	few	TGTGCCAGCGAGGACTCTGACAGATACGAGCAGTACTTC	CASEDSDRYEQYF
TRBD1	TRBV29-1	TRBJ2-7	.	TGCAGCGTTAACGAGGACAGGATATCCTACGAGCAGTACTTC	CSVNEDRISYEQYF
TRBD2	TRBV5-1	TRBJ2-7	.	TGCGCCAGCAGCATCGGGACTAGCGGCTTAACGGGGGAGCAGTACTTC	CASSIGTSGLTGEQYF
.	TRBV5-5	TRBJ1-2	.	TGTGCCAGCAGCCCAAGCGGGGGGGGCTTCTATGGCTACACCTTC	CASSPSGGGFYGYTF
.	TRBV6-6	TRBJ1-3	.	TGTGCCAGCAGTTACAACCCGGATCAGGGGAACACCATATATTTT	CASSYNPDQGNTIYF